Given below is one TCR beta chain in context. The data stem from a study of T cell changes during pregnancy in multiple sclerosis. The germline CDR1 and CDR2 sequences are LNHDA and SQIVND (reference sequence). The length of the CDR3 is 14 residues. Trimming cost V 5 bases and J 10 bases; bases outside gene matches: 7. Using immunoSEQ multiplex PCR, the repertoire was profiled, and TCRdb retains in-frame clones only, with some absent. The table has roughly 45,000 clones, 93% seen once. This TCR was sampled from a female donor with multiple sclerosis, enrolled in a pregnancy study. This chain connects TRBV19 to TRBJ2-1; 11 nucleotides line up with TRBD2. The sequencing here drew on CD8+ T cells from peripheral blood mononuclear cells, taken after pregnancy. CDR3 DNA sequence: TGTGCCAGTAGTGCGGGACTAGCGGCACACGAGCAGTTCTTC. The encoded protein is CASSAGLAAHEQFF.